The clone carrying this T cell receptor (beta chain) was seen ten or more times. Trimming shortened V by 8 bases and J by 6 bases, and 22 bases separated the two germline ends. CDR1 is KGHSH, CDR2 LQKENI, per germline. The CDR3 has 15 residues. Time point in this sample: pre-sensitization, week 0. Indicated treatment: therapeutic diphenylcyclopropenone sensitization with weekly scalp DPC. Venepuncture was done earlier than the placement of each patch test. Patients had alopecia, were aged 18 to 70, and were not pregnant. It was from unfractionated whole blood that total RNA was extracted. The sample belongs to a study of human T cells and chemical hapten exposure. For the study at large: Sensitization employed 2% DPC on approximately 2 cm by approximately 2 cm of upper inner arm skin.

Each CDR3 protein is one row after TCRdb ran MiXCR on the RACE reads. Altogether about 68,000 distinct CDR3 sequences are present, 9.5% to 12% being singletons, with the ten largest covering about 5.2%. The clonotype originates from a woman in her forties or fifties with alopecia areata. Some clones in this sample may be carry-over from other donors' samples. The material sequenced was whole blood, taken in connection with sensitization to the hapten diphenylcyclopropenone (DPC). J is TRBJ2-5 and V is TRBV18, with TRBD1 as a possible D gene (6 bases). CDR3 DNA: TGTGCCAGCCAATCCACGGACAGACCTGGGAAGACCCAGTACTTC. This gives the protein CASQSTDRPGKTQYF.